The rows below give T cell receptor beta chains drawn from one sample of a study of shared T cell receptors in the human thymus. Produced via immunoSEQ multiplex PCR; TCRdb's table is partial and in-frame only. The sample gives about 660,000 clones, 85% to 90% of which show up once; 0.01% is in the top ten. This sample also appeared in a second study, on human thymus T cells.

Sequencing used thymocytes. The receptor set was obtained from a boy in the first two years of life with a congenital heart defect. Each CDR3 is given with its conserved first and last residue. D genes are given only for firm matches.

v_call	j_call	d_call	cdr3_aa	cdr3_nt
TRBV29-1	TRBJ1-1	TRBD1	CSVEVRDRENTEAFF	TGCAGCGTTGAAGTCCGGGACAGGGAGAACACTGAAGCTTTCTTT
TRBV11-2	TRBJ1-2	-	CASSSNKLYYGYTF	TGTGCCAGCAGCAGTAACAAATTGTACTATGGCTACACCTTC
TRBV5-1	TRBJ2-3	TRBD1	CASSLVSPDRGHTDTQYF	TGCGCCAGCAGCTTGGTTTCTCCCGACAGGGGACACACAGATACGCAGTATTTT
TRBV11-3	TRBJ2-7	-	CASRRGPGSYEQYF	TGTGCCAGCAGGCGAGGGCCGGGCTCCTACGAGCAGTACTTC
TRBV23-1	TRBJ2-7	-	CASNPPGNGGPYF	TGCGCCAGCAACCCCCCAGGGAACGGGGGTCCCTACTTC
TRBV20-1	TRBJ2-3	TRBD2	CSENLAGGQYF	TGCAGTGAAAACCTGGCGGGAGGGCAGTATTTT
TRBV14	TRBJ2-7	TRBD2	CASSQGGGAFYEQYF	TGTGCCAGCAGCCAAGGCGGGGGGGCCTTCTACGAGCAGTACTTC
TRBV27	TRBJ2-7	-	CASSLSRGTREDF	TGTGCCAGCAGTTTATCCCGCGGAACGAGGGAGGACTTC
TRBV5-6	TRBJ1-3	TRBD1	CASSSMLPTGDTGNTIYF	TGTGCCAGCAGCTCGATGTTACCGACAGGGGACACTGGAAACACCATATATTTT
TRBV11-2	TRBJ2-3	TRBD2	CASSSNSGRTDTQYF	TGTGCCAGCAGCTCCAATAGCGGGAGGACAGATACGCAGTATTTT
TRBV5-4	TRBJ2-3	-	CASSRYRTDTQYF	TGTGCCAGCAGCCGGTACCGCACAGATACGCAGTATTTT
TRBV4-3	TRBJ2-7	TRBD2	CASSQIPGLAGGRSYEQYF	TGCGCCAGCAGCCAAATTCCGGGACTAGCGGGAGGTCGCTCCTACGAGCAGTACTTC
TRBV28	TRBJ2-7	-	CASSLARVGPYEQYF	TGTGCCAGCAGTTTAGCCAGGGTGGGCCCCTACGAGCAGTACTTC
TRBV28	TRBJ2-2	-	CASSLSGGTVSGELFF	TGTGCCAGCAGTTTATCCGGCGGGACGGTCTCCGGGGAGCTGTTTTTT
TRBV30	TRBJ2-2	TRBD2	CAWSVQPDGSGRAVVTGELFF	TGTGCCTGGAGTGTACAGCCAGATGGGAGCGGGAGGGCCGTGGTTACCGGGGAGCTGTTTTTT
TRBV5-4	TRBJ1-1	TRBD1	CASSLQGQGENTEAFF	TGTGCCAGCAGCTTACAGGGGCAGGGTGAGAACACTGAAGCTTTCTTT
TRBV10-1	TRBJ2-5	-	CASSETGLQLETQYF	TGCGCCAGCAGTGAGACGGGACTTCAACTGGAGACCCAGTACTTC